Each of the 21 T cell receptor beta chains below was sequenced from the same sample in a study of blood T cell repertoires in COVID-19. This table comes from immunoSEQ multiplex PCR, and its TCRdb copy is limited to in-frame clones, with some not included. Altogether tens of thousands of clones are present, 90% being singletons, with the ten largest covering approximately 0.49%. Sequencing used peripheral blood. The receptors come from a man aged 45-65 years with COVID-19, enrolled during active disease.

This clone was seen once. The rearrangement uses TRBV30 and TRBJ2-3; D unresolved. The CDR3 is 15 amino acids. CDR1 and CDR2 (germline): GTSNPN, SVGIG (reference sequence). The V end was cut by 1 base, the J end by 0 bases, with 11 bases between. The CDR3 here is CAWSDGTASTDTQYF. As DNA, the CDR3 is TGTGCCTGGAGTGATGGCACAGCCAGCACAGATACGCAGTATTTT.

The chain combines TRBV2 with TRBJ1-3; D remains unclear. Germline-derived CDR1 and CDR2 are SNHLY and FYNNEI. The CDR3 has 14 residues. Trimming left V 5 bases short and J 0 bases short, with 8 bases between. The CDR3 loop reads CASSLQDSGNTIYF. CDR3 DNA: TGTGCCAGCAGTTTACAAGACTCTGGAAACACCATATATTTT.

CDR3 in amino acids: CASSESPSGPSNEQFF. DNA of the CDR3: TGTGCCAGCAGTGAATCCCCCAGCGGGCCCTCTAATGAGCAGTTCTTC. The chain recombines TRBV6-4 with TRBJ2-1; TRBD2 is a possible D gene (6 bases). CDR3 length: 16 amino acids. CDR1 and CDR2 from the germline V gene are MRHNA and SNTAGT. Deletions cut 3 bases from V and 7 bases from J, with 19 bases between.

The chain uses TRBV7-2 and TRBJ1-5, with 7 nucleotides matching TRBD1. Losses at the gene ends were 4 bases for V and 5 bases for J; bases not matched to a gene: 5. The germline V gene has CDR1 SGHTA and CDR2 FQGNSA. This CDR3 is built from 14 residues. CDR3 amino acids: CASSSDRSYQPQHF. The CDR3 region has the DNA TGTGCCAGCAGCTCGGACAGGTCATATCAGCCCCAGCATTTT. Filled out from reference TRBV7-2 and TRBJ1-5, the complete variable domain reads GAGVSQSPSNKVTEKGKDVELRCDPISGHTALYWYRQSLGQGLEFLIYFQGNSAPDKSGLPSDRFSAERTGGSVSTLTIQRTQQEDSAVYLCASSSDRSYQPQHFGDGTRLSIL.

V gene TRBV9 combines with J gene TRBJ1-3, with D maybe TRBD1 (6 bases). V was cut by 4 bases and J by 0 bases, with 11 bases left in between. Germline values: CDR1 SGDLS, CDR2 YYNGEE. CDR3 size: 15 residues. The CDR3 region has the DNA TGTGCCAGCAGCTTACAGGGTTCCTCTGGAAACACCATATATTTT. Translated, it gives CASSLQGSSGNTIYF.

The V call is TRBV4-2, the J call TRBJ2-2; 11 bases align to TRBD2. This CDR3 region has 15 residues. The germline CDR1 and CDR2 sequences are LGHNA and YNFKEQ. V was clipped by 2 bases and J by 6 bases; unmatched bases: 2. The CDR3 DNA follows: TGTGCCAGCAGCCAAACTAGCGGGAGCCCCGGGGAGCTGTTTTTT. Amino acid sequence: CASSQTSGSPGELFF.

The rearrangement links TRBV5-1 to TRBJ2-1; D unresolved. CDR3 length: 11 residues. Trimming removed 4 bases from V and 5 bases from J, with 4 bases in between. The germline gives CDR1 SGHRS, CDR2 YFSETQ. This CDR3 reads CASSQNNEQFF. CDR3 in DNA: TGCGCCAGCAGCCAGAACAATGAGCAGTTCTTC.

The chain combines TRBV11-2 with TRBJ2-7; D perhaps matches TRBD1 (6 bases). The germline V gene has CDR1 SGHAT and CDR2 FQNNGV. V lost 6 bases and J lost 0, with 18 bases in between. CDR3 length equals 16 residues. The CDR3 nucleotides are TGTGCCAGCAGGCCAAGCTACAGGGTTAGCTCCTACGAGCAGTACTTC. Residues: CASRPSYRVSSYEQYF.

Only a few counts were recorded for this clone. The chain joins TRBV19 to TRBJ1-2, with no clear D. The germline CDR1 and CDR2 sequences are LNHDA and SQIVND (reference sequence). With 5 bases removed from V and 2 bases from J, the gap between germline ends came to 15 bases. The CDR3 is 15 amino acids. In DNA, the CDR3 is TGTGCCAGTAGTCTTTACAGCCCACCCAACTATGGCTACACCTTC. Translation gives CASSLYSPPNYGYTF.

The chain carries TRBV25-1 and TRBJ1-2, with unresolved D. This CDR3 spans 14 amino acids. The germline gives CDR1 MGHDK, CDR2 SYGVNS. V was pared by 2 bases and J by 0 bases, with 7 bases between. In DNA, the CDR3 is TGTGCCAGCAGTGAACAGGTAGCTAACTATGGCTACACCTTC. Protein: CASSEQVANYGYTF.

A remark on this clone: One end of the junction does not line up with germline, which may come from a read error. The J gene is TRBJ2-5, the V gene TRBV7-7; TRBD2 aligns across 12 bases. CDR1 and CDR2 (germline): SSHAT, FNYEAQ (reference sequence). This CDR3 is 15 amino acids long. The DNA of the CDR3 is TGTGCTAGCAGCAATGGACTAGCGGGACAAGAGACCCAGTACTTC. This codes for CASSNGLAGQETQYF.

The rearrangement joins TRBV6-1 to TRBJ2-1, with TRBD2 matching 9 bases. The germline V gene encodes CDR1 MNHNS and CDR2 SASEGT. The CDR3 covers 14 residues. Trimming took 0 bases from V and 14 from J; bases not matched to a gene: 8. CDR3 sequence reads: CASSEAPGLAVKFF. The CDR3 DNA sequence: TGTGCCAGCAGTGAAGCGCCGGGACTAGCCGTTAAGTTCTTC.

The chain uses TRBV28 and TRBJ2-1, with D possibly TRBD2 on 7 matching bases. Germline lookup yields CDR1 MDHEN and CDR2 SYDVKM. This CDR3 is 15 amino acids long. The V and J ends lost 6 bases and 8 bases respectively, with 20 bases between them. In DNA, the CDR3 is TGTGCCAGCAGCCTTCGCGGGGGCCCTGTTTATGAGCAGTTCTTC. It yields the protein CASSLRGGPVYEQFF.

The chain has TRBV6-6 and TRBJ2-7, with TRBD1 as a possible D gene (6 bases). The CDR3 totals 17 residues. Germline loops: CDR1 MNHNY, CDR2 SVGAGI (reference sequence). V was cut by 5 bases and J by 0 bases, with 20 bases left in between. The DNA of the CDR3 is TGTGCCAGCAGTCGATTTACCCCTTGGACAGACTCCTACGAGCAGTACTTC. Protein product: CASSRFTPWTDSYEQYF.

The CDR3 region is CASSTGTGELFF. The DNA for the CDR3 is TGTGCCAGCAGCACGGGGACCGGGGAGCTGTTTTTT. The chain couples TRBV11-2 to TRBJ2-2, with D perhaps TRBD2 (5 bases). Trimming pared 5 bases from V and 5 bases from J, leaving 6 bases between. This CDR3 is 12 amino acids long. Germline CDR1 reads SGHAT; CDR2 reads FQNNGV.

The CDR3 nucleotides are TGTGCCAGCAGCATTACTTCGACAGGGGACTATGGCTACACCTTC. Amino acids: CASSITSTGDYGYTF. The chain has TRBV7-8 and TRBJ1-2, with 8 bases lining up with TRBD1. The CDR3 has 15 amino acids. Germline V lookup: CDR1 SGHVS, CDR2 FQNEAQ. J lost 3 bases, V lost 5 bases, and 8 bases had no gene match.

The V and J genes are TRBV24-1 and TRBJ1-2, with 9 bases that match TRBD1. Unmatched junction bases numbered 7, after V lost 2 bases and J lost 4 bases. Germline V lookup: CDR1 KGHDR, CDR2 SFDVKD. This CDR3 contains 16 residues. CDR3 in amino acids: CATSDSRDRASYGYTF. CDR3 nucleotide sequence: TGTGCCACCAGTGATTCCCGGGACAGGGCTAGCTATGGCTACACCTTC.

The chain couples TRBV7-6 to TRBJ2-2; D may be TRBD1 (6 bases). The CDR3 loop spans 16 amino acids. V lost 5 bases and J 1 base, leaving 14 bases between the germline ends. CDR1 SGHVS and CDR2 FNYEAQ come from the germline V gene. The CDR3 coding sequence is TGTGCCAGCAGCCCAGAACTGGGACAGAACACCGGGGAGCTGTTTTTT. Protein product: CASSPELGQNTGELFF.

The chain couples TRBV10-3 to TRBJ2-7, with 11 nucleotides matching TRBD2. J gave up 2 bases and V 11 bases, and 8 bases lay outside the gene matches. CDR3 size: 14 residues. Looked up from germline, CDR1 is ENHRY and CDR2 is SYGVKD. The CDR3 region is CALISGRGTYEQYF. CDR3 DNA: TGTGCCTTGATTAGCGGGAGGGGAACCTACGAGCAGTACTTC.

The genes are TRBV18 and TRBJ1-2; maybe TRBD1 (5 bases). The CDR3 loop spans 13 amino acids. Trimming removed 3 bases at V and 4 bases at J, with 9 bases between. Germline values: CDR1 KGHSH, CDR2 LQKENI. The CDR3 sequence: CASSPRGTYGYTF. DNA for the CDR3: TGTGCCAGCTCACCTAGGGGAACCTATGGCTACACCTTC.

This chain connects TRBV5-4 to TRBJ2-5, with D tentatively TRBD2 (5 bases). This CDR3 contains 14 residues. Trimming left V 4 bases short and J 2 bases short, with 12 bases between. Germline V lookup: CDR1 SGHNT, CDR2 YYREEE (reference sequence). The CDR3 DNA reads TGTGCCAGCAGCGTGGGTGGGAGTCAAGAGACCCAGTACTTC. This sequence encodes CASSVGGSQETQYF.